Shown below are 4 T cell receptor gamma chains from a single sample sequenced in a study of gamma-delta chains in newborns, infants, children. TCRdb repeated clone calling on the reads with CATT. The table records 900 or so gamma-chain clones, approximately 60% of them present only once. The sequenced material came from blood. The receptors derive from a child who was a newborn, infant or young child, either healthy, febrile or measles-vaccinated (not recorded which).

Details on this clone: Other DNA sequences in this sample translate to the same CDR3. The chain employs TRGV9 and TRGJP. The J gene was missing in TCRdb and was found by matching the end of the DNA to germline. This CDR3 has 18 amino acids. Germline CDR1 GITISATS, CDR2 ISYDGTV (reference sequence). The V gene end was trimmed by 0 bases and the J gene end by 6 bases; junction bases not matched to a gene: 8. The CDR3, as DNA: TGTGCCTTGTGGGAGGTGCAACGGGGAGAGTTGGGCAAAAAAATCAAGGTATTT. Translating it yields CALWEVQRGELGKKIKVF.

This rearrangement joins TRGV9 to TRGJ1 or TRGJ2. TCRdb supplies no J gene; here it was assigned by aligning the nucleotide sequence to germline. Trimming removed 0 bases from V and 3 bases from J; junction bases left unmatched: 5. CDR1 is GITISATS and CDR2 is ISYDGTV in the germline V gene (reference sequence). This CDR3 comprises 14 residues. The CDR3 reads CALWEVFFYYKKLF. The DNA for the CDR3 is TGTGCCTTGTGGGAGGTGTTTTTTTATTATAAGAAACTCTTT.

The chain uses TRGV3 and TRGJ1 or TRGJ2. As TCRdb names no J gene, one was assigned here on the basis of a DNA match to germline. Germline V CDR1 and CDR2: VTNTFY, YDVSTARD (reference sequence). The CDR3 loop spans 13 amino acids. V was clipped by 0 bases and J by 6 bases; unmatched bases: 5. The CDR3 protein is CATWDRPSYKKLF. CDR3 coding DNA: TGTGCCACCTGGGACAGGCCAAGTTATAAGAAACTCTTT.

This clone turned up a few times. DNA for the CDR3: TGTGCCACCTGGGGGAATTATTATAAGAAACTCTTT. Amino acids: CATWGNYYKKLF. The V gene is TRGV8, the J gene TRGJ1 or TRGJ2. The J gene is not listed in TCRdb, so it was assigned here from a DNA match to germline. Germline lookup yields CDR1 VENAVY and CDR2 YDSYNSRV. V lost 5 bases and J lost 0; bases outside the gene matches: 1. There are 12 residues in the CDR3.